The present T cell receptor (beta chain) was sequenced within a study of blood T cell repertoires in COVID-19. V dropped 3 bases and J dropped 3; count of bases not matched to a gene: 5. This CDR3 comprises 17 residues. Germline V gives CDR1 KGHDR, CDR2 SFDVKD. Produced via immunoSEQ multiplex PCR; TCRdb's table is partial and in-frame only. The sample lists tens of thousands of clones, roughly 82% occurring once. This sequence originates from a human donor in a cohort sampled during active COVID-19. V usage is TRBV24-1 and J usage is TRBJ2-1, with TRBD2 matching 12 bases. The sample comprised peripheral blood. This CDR3 reads CATSDATSGGIYNEQFF. For the CDR3, the DNA is TGTGCCACCAGTGATGCTACTAGCGGGGGGATCTACAATGAGCAGTTCTTC.